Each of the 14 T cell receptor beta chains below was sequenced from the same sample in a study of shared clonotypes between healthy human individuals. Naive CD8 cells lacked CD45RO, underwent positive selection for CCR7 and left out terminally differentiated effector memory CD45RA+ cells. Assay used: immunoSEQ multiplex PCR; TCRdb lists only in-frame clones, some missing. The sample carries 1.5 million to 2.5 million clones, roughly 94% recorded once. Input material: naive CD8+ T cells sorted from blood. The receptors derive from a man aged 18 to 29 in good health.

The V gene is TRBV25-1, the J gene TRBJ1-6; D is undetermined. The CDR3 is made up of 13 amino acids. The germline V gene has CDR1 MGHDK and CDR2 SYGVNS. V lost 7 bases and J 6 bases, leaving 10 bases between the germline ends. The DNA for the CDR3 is TGTGCCAGCAATCAAAGCGGTAATTCACCCCTCCACTTT. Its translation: CASNQSGNSPLHF.

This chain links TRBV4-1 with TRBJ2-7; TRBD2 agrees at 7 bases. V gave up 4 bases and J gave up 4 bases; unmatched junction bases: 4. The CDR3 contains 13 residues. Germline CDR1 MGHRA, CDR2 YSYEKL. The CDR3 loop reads CASSPGLEYEQYF. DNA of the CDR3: TGCGCCAGCAGCCCTGGACTAGAGTACGAGCAGTACTTC.

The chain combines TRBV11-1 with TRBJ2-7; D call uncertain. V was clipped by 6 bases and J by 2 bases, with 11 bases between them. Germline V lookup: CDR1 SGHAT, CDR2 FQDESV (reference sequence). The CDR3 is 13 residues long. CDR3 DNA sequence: TGTGCCAGCAGTCATGGACCGGCCTACGAGCAGTACTTC. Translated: CASSHGPAYEQYF.

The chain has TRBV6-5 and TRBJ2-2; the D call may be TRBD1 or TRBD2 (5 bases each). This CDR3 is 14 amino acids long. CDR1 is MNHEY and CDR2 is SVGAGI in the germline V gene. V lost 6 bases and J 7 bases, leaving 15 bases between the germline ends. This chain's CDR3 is CASSPFGAGGELFF. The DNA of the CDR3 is TGTGCCAGCAGCCCCTTCGGGGCGGGCGGGGAGCTGTTTTTT.

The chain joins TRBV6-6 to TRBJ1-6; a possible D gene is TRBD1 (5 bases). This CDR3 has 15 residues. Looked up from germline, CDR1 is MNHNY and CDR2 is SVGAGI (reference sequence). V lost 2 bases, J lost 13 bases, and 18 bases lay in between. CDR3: CASSYPGVGDIPLHF. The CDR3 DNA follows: TGTGCCAGCAGTTACCCGGGGGTAGGCGATATCCCCCTCCACTTT.

The CDR3 sequence is CASSYSIGVSEAFF. CDR3 coding DNA: TGTGCCAGCAGTTACTCTATAGGGGTATCTGAAGCTTTCTTT. The rearrangement joins TRBV6-5 to TRBJ1-1, with D possibly matching TRBD1 (5 bases). With 0 bases removed from V and 6 bases from J, the gap between germline ends came to 11 bases. Per germline, CDR1 MNHEY and CDR2 SVGAGI. The length of the CDR3 is 14 residues.

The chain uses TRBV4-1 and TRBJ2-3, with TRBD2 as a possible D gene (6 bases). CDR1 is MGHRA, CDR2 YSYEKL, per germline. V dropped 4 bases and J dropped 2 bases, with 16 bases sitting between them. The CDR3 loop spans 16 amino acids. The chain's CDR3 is CASSPRLGVYTDTQYF. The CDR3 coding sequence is TGCGCCAGCAGCCCGCGACTAGGGGTCTACACAGATACGCAGTATTTT.

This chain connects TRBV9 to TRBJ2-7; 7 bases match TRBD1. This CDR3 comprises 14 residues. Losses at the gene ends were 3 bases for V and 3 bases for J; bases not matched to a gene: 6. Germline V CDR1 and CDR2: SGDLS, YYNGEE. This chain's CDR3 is CASSARGGIYEQYF. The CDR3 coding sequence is TGTGCCAGCAGCGCGAGAGGGGGCATCTACGAGCAGTACTTC. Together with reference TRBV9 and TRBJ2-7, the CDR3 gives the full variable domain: DSGVTQTPKHLITATGQRVTLRCSPRSGDLSVYWYQQSLDQGLQFLIQYYNGEERAKGNILERFSAQQFPDLHSELNLSSLELGDSALYFCASSARGGIYEQYFGPGTRLTVT.

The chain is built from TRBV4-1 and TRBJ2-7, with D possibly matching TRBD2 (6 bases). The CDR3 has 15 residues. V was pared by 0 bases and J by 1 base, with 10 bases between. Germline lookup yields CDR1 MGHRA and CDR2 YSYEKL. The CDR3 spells CASSQDPGESYEQYF. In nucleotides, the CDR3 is TGCGCCAGCAGCCAAGATCCGGGGGAGTCCTACGAGCAGTACTTC.

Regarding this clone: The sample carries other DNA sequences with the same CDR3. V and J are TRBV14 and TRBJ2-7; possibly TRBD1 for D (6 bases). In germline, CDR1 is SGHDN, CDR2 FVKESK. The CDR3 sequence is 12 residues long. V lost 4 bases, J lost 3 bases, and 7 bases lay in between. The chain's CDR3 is CASSLQGYEQYF. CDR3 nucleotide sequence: TGTGCCAGCAGCCTACAGGGCTACGAGCAGTACTTC.

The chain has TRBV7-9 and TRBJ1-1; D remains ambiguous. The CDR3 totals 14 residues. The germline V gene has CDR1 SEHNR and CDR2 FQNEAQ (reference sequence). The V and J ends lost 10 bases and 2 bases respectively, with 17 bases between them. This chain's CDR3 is CATRLGQTNTEAFF. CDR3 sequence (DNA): TGTGCCACCCGATTGGGTCAGACTAACACTGAAGCTTTCTTT.

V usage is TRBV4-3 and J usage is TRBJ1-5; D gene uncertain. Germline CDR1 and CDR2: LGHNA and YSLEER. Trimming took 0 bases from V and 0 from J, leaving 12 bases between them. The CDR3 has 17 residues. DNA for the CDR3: TGCGCCAGCAGCCAAGATCTAGGAGAGGGTAGCAATCAGCCCCAGCATTTT. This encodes CASSQDLGEGSNQPQHF.

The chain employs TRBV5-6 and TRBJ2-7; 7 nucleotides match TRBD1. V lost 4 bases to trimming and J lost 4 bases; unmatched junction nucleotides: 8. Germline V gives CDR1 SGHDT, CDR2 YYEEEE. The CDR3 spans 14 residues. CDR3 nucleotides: TGTGCCAGCAGCCCAGGGACAGAGTTATACGAGCAGTACTTC. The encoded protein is CASSPGTELYEQYF.

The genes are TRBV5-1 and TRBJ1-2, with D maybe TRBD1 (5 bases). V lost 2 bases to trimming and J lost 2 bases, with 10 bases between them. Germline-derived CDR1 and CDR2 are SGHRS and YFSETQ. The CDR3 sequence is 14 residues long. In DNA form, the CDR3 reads TGCGCCAGCAGCTTTGGGGACCGGAACTATGGCTACACCTTC. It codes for CASSFGDRNYGYTF. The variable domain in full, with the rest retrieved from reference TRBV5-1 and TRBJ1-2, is KAGVTQTPRYLIKTRGQQVTLSCSPISGHRSVSWYQQTPGQGLQFLFEYFSETQRNKGNFPGRFSGRQFSNSRSEMNVSTLELGDSALYLCASSFGDRNYGYTFGSGTRLTVV.